The 15 T cell receptor beta chains given below trace back to one sample, sequenced in a study of spatial heterogeneity in lung cancer. MiXCR, run by TCRdb on the 5' RACE reads, gives a single entry per CDR3 protein. Of 100,000 to 120,000 distinct CDR3 sequences listed, approximately 11% were seen once; the top ten hold approximately 24%. This sample's time point: blood at routine non-recurrence follow-up after resection. Material: PBMCs, obtained at follow-up. Receptors were obtained from a female donor with early-stage non-small cell lung cancer.

This clonotype was found a few times. This rearrangement joins TRBV11-2 to TRBJ2-3, with 11 bases lining up with TRBD2. V lost 2 bases and J lost 7; bases outside the gene matches: 5. The CDR3 is made up of 15 amino acids. Looked up from germline, CDR1 is SGHAT and CDR2 is FQNNGV. The CDR3 bases are TGTGCCAGCAGCTTAACTAGCGGGAGCACGAATACGCAGTATTTT. It encodes CASSLTSGSTNTQYF.

The CDR3 bases are TGTGCCAGCGGCAAGCGGGAGGGCGCAGATACGCAGTATTTT. This codes for CASGKREGADTQYF. The genes are TRBV7-2 and TRBJ2-3, with TRBD2 identical over 10 bases. The CDR3 is made up of 14 amino acids. V shed 8 bases, J shed 4 bases, and the junction held 6 bases outside the gene matches. Germline V CDR1 and CDR2: SGHTA, FQGNSA. Combining the CDR3 with reference TRBV7-2 and TRBJ2-3 gives the whole variable domain GAGVSQSPSNKVTEKGKDVELRCDPISGHTALYWYRQSLGQGLEFLIYFQGNSAPDKSGLPSDRFSAERTGGSVSTLTIQRTQQEDSAVYLCASGKREGADTQYFGPGTRLTVL.

This clonotype was seen repeatedly, ten times or more. The chain joins TRBV19 to TRBJ1-5; tentative D call: TRBD1 (5 bases). The CDR3 is made up of 15 amino acids. CDR1 is LNHDA, CDR2 SQIVND, per germline (reference sequence). Trimming pared 5 bases from V and 0 bases from J, leaving 11 bases between. CDR3 sequence reads: CASSLVTGSNQPQHF. CDR3 nucleotides: TGTGCCAGTAGTTTAGTCACAGGTAGCAATCAGCCCCAGCATTTT.

Ten or more counts support this clonotype. V and J are TRBV6-1 and TRBJ1-2; no clear D. Per the germline V gene, CDR1 is MNHNS and CDR2 is SASEGT. This CDR3 has 11 residues. V was pared by 6 bases and J by 2 bases, with 4 bases between. CDR3 in DNA: TGTGCCAGCAGAATCAACTATGGCTACACCTTC. Amino acid sequence: CASRINYGYTF.

This clonotype was found many times. The J gene is TRBJ2-1, the V gene TRBV12-3 or TRBV12-4; the match to TRBD2 covers 11 bases. The trim removed 5 bases at V and 0 bases at J, leaving 9 bases unmatched. This CDR3 comprises 18 residues. This CDR3 is CASSRTSGPASSYNEQFF. The CDR3 coding sequence is TGTGCCAGCAGTCGGACTAGCGGGCCTGCAAGCTCCTACAATGAGCAGTTCTTC.

This clonotype was seen repeatedly, ten times or more. The gene calls are TRBV24-1 and TRBJ2-1; tentatively, D is TRBD1 (7 bases). The CDR3 runs to 13 residues. Germline CDR1 and CDR2: KGHDR and SFDVKD. Deletions cut 8 bases from V and 8 bases from J, with 15 bases between. The CDR3 DNA reads TGTGCCACCAAGGAGGGGGCTAGGGATGAGCAGTTCTTC. It yields the protein CATKEGARDEQFF.

Only a few counts were recorded for this clonotype. The gene calls are TRBV18 and TRBJ1-2, with TRBD1 as a possible D gene (5 bases). Looked up from germline, CDR1 is KGHSH and CDR2 is LQKENI. V lost 1 base and J lost 2, with 8 bases in between. This CDR3 spans 14 amino acids. CDR3 nucleotides: TGTGCCAGCTCACCACAAGGGGAAAACTATGGCTACACCTTC. Translating gives CASSPQGENYGYTF.

The chain joins TRBV11-2 to TRBJ1-1, with unresolved D. This CDR3 has 14 amino acids. Germline CDR1 is SGHAT and CDR2 is FQNNGV. V lost 2 bases and J 0 bases, leaving 7 bases between the germline ends. CDR3 bases: TGTGCCAGCAGCTTATTTCGGATGAACACTGAAGCTTTCTTT. Residues: CASSLFRMNTEAFF.

This clonotype was seen a handful of times. J is TRBJ2-4 and V is TRBV2; 7 bases match TRBD2. CDR1 is SNHLY, CDR2 FYNNEI, per germline. The CDR3 is 16 residues long. The V segment lost 6 bases and the J segment 9 bases; nucleotides outside the gene matches: 17. CDR3 sequence reads: CASSLRPAESGGIQYF. The CDR3 DNA follows: TGTGCCAGCAGCCTTCGACCGGCCGAGTCGGGGGGCATTCAGTACTTC.

Ten or more counts support this clonotype. V is TRBV7-9 and J is TRBJ1-5, with D perhaps TRBD1 (6 bases). The CDR3 consists of 15 residues. The germline V gene has CDR1 SEHNR and CDR2 FQNEAQ (reference sequence). Between the trimmed V and J ends, which lost 5 bases and 0 bases, there was a span of 11 bases. CDR3: CASSKDSSSNQPQHF. CDR3 coding DNA: TGTGCCAGCAGCAAGGACAGTAGTAGCAATCAGCCCCAGCATTTT. The full variable domain, completed using reference TRBV7-9 and TRBJ1-5, is DTGVSQNPRHKITKRGQNVTFRCDPISEHNRLYWYRQTLGQGPEFLTYFQNEAQLEKSRLLSDRFSAERPKGSFSTLEIQRTEQGDSAMYLCASSKDSSSNQPQHFGDGTRLSIL.

This clonotype was seen only a few times. This chain connects TRBV7-2 to TRBJ2-3, with D unclear. In germline, CDR1 is SGHTA, CDR2 FQGNSA. The CDR3 is 12 residues long. Trimming took off 1 base at V and 8 bases at J, with 7 bases between the two ends. CDR3 amino acids: CASSLVAPTQYF. The CDR3 coding sequence is TGTGCCAGCAGCTTAGTTGCTCCTACGCAGTATTTT.

The chain employs TRBV7-9 and TRBJ2-7; D ambiguous. CDR3 length: 11 residues. From germline, CDR1 is SEHNR and CDR2 FQNEAQ (reference sequence). Trimming shortened V by 2 bases and J by 4 bases, and 3 bases separated the two germline ends. This CDR3 is CASSLIYEQYF. DNA of the CDR3: TGTGCCAGCAGCTTAATTTACGAGCAGTACTTC. The variable domain in full, with the rest retrieved from reference TRBV7-9 and TRBJ2-7, is DTGVSQNPRHKITKRGQNVTFRCDPISEHNRLYWYRQTLGQGPEFLTYFQNEAQLEKSRLLSDRFSAERPKGSFSTLEIQRTEQGDSAMYLCASSLIYEQYFGPGTRLTVT.

Many counts were recorded for this clonotype. The chain employs TRBV12-5 and TRBJ1-1, with D tentatively TRBD1 (6 bases). This CDR3 is 13 amino acids long. Trimming cost V 1 base and J 5 bases, with 8 bases left between them. From germline, CDR1 is LGHNT and CDR2 FRNRAP. This chain's CDR3 is CASGLDQGTEAFF. In DNA, the CDR3 is TGTGCTAGTGGTTTGGATCAGGGGACTGAAGCTTTCTTT.

A single count supports this clonotype. The V and J genes are TRBV6-5 and TRBJ2-5; 7 nucleotides agree with TRBD1. The J segment lost 7 bases and the V segment lost 6 bases, leaving 14 bases of the junction unmatched. CDR1 and CDR2 from the germline V gene are MNHEY and SVGAGI. CDR3 length equals 15 residues. This CDR3 reads CASRMGQSPTGTQYF. CDR3 nucleotides: TGTGCCAGCAGAATGGGACAGAGCCCTACCGGGACCCAGTACTTC.

This clonotype was seen many times. The chain joins TRBV6-5 to TRBJ2-5, with D perhaps TRBD1 (5 bases). This CDR3 region has 13 residues. The V and J ends lost 6 bases and 1 base respectively, with 9 bases between them. Germline V gene sequence: CDR1 MNHEY, CDR2 SVGAGI. CDR3: CASSLDSQETQYF. CDR3 nucleotides: TGTGCCAGCAGCCTTGACAGCCAAGAGACCCAGTACTTC.